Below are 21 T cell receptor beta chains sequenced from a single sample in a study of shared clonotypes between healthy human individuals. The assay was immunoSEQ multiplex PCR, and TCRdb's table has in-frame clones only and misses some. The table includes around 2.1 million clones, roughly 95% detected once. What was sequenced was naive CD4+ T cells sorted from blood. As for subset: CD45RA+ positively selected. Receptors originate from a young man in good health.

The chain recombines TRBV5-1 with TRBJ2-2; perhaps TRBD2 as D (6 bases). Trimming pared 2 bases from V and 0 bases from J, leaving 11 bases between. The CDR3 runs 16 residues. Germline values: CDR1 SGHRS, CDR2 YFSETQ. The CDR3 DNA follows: TGCGCCAGCAGCTTCTCGGGACTCCCGAACACCGGGGAGCTGTTTTTT. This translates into CASSFSGLPNTGELFF.

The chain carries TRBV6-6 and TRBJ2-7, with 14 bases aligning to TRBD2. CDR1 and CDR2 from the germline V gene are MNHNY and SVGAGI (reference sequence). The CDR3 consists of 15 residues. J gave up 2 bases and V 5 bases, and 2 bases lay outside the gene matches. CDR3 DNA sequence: TGTGCCAGCAGTGGGGGACTAGCGGGAGCCTACGAGCAGTACTTC. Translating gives CASSGGLAGAYEQYF.

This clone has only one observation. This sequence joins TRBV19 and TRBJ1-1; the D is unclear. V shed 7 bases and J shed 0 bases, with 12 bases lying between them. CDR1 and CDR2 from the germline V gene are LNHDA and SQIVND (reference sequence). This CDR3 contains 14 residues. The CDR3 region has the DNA TGTGCCAGTACCCTAGGGCTCCTGAACACTGAAGCTTTCTTT. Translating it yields CASTLGLLNTEAFF.

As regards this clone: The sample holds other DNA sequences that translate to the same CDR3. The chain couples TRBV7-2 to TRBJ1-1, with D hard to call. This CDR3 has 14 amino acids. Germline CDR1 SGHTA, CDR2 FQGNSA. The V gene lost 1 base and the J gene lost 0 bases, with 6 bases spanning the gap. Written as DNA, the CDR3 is TGTGCCAGCAGCTTAGGCAGCATGAACACTGAAGCTTTCTTT. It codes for CASSLGSMNTEAFF.

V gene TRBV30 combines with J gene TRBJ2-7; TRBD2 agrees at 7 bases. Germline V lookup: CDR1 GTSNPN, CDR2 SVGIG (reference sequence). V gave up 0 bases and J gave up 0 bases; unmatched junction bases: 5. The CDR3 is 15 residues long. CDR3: CAWSVELAFSYEQYF. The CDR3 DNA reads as TGTGCCTGGAGTGTCGAACTAGCGTTCTCCTACGAGCAGTACTTC.

CDR3 residues: CASSLPGTNYNEQFF. The CDR3 region has the DNA TGTGCCAGCAGCCTCCCAGGGACAAATTACAATGAGCAGTTCTTC. This chain links TRBV5-4 with TRBJ2-1; D is perhaps TRBD1 (6 bases). Germline values: CDR1 SGHNT, CDR2 YYREEE (reference sequence). The CDR3 covers 15 residues. The germline V and J ends were trimmed by 4 bases and 4 bases, with 15 bases remaining between them.

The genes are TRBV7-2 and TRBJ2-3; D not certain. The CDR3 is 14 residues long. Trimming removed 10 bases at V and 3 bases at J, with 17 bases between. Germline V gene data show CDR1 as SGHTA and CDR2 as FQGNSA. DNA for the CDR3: TGTGCCACCTCAGCTAATTACCTAACAGATACGCAGTATTTT. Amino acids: CATSANYLTDTQYF.

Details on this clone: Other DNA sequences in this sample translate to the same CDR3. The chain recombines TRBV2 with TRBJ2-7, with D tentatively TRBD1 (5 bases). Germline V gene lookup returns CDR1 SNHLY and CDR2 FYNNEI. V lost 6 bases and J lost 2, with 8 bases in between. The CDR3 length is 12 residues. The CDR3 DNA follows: TGTGCCAGCAGGATCAGGGCCTACGAGCAGTACTTC. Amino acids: CASRIRAYEQYF. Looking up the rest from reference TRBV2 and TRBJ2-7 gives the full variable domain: EPEVTQTPSHQVTQMGQEVILRCVPISNHLYFYWYRQILGQKVEFLVSFYNNEISEKSEIFDDQFSVERPDGSNFTLKIRSTKLEDSAMYFCASRIRAYEQYFGPGTRLTVT.

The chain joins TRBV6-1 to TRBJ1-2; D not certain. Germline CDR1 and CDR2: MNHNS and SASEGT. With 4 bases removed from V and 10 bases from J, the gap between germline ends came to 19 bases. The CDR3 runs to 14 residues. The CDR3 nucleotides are TGTGCCAGCAGTGCAGGACCCTCCGCCTTTTTCTACACCTTC. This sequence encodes CASSAGPSAFFYTF.

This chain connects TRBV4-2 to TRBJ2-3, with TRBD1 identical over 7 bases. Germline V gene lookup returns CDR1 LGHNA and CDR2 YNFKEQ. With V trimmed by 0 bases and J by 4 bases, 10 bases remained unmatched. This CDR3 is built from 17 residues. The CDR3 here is CASSQEGQPAGSDTQYF. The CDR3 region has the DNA TGTGCCAGCAGCCAAGAGGGACAGCCCGCCGGGTCAGATACGCAGTATTTT.

The CDR3 DNA follows: TGCAGTGCTAGTTTAAGGAACACCATATATTTT. It is translated as CSASLRNTIYF. V gene TRBV20-1 combines with J gene TRBJ1-3; D gene uncertain. The CDR3 has 11 residues. Per the germline V gene, CDR1 is DFQATT and CDR2 is SNEGSKA (reference sequence). With 3 bases removed from V and 7 bases from J, the gap between germline ends came to 7 bases.

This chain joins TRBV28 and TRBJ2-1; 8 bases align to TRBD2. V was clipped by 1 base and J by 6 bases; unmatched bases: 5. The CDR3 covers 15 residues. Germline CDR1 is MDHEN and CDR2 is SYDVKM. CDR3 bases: TGTGCCAGCAGTTTATCGGGGGGGCCATCCAATGAGCAGTTCTTC. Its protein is CASSLSGGPSNEQFF.

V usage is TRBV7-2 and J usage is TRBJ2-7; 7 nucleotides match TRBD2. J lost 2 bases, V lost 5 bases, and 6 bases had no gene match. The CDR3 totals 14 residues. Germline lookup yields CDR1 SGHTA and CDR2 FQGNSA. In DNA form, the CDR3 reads TGTGCCAGCAGCCCCACACGGGGGGCCTACGAGCAGTACTTC. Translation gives CASSPTRGAYEQYF.

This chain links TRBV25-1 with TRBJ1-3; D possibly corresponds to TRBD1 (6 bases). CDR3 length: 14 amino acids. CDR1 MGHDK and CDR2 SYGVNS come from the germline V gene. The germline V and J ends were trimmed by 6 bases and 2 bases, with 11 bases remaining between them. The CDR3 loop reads CASRDDRTGNTIYF. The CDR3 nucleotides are TGTGCCAGCAGGGACGACAGGACTGGAAACACCATATATTTT.

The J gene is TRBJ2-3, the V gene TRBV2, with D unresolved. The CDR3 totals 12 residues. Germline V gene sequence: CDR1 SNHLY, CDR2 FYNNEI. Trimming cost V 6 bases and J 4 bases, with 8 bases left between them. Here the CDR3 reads CASSQSPDTQYF. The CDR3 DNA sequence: TGTGCCAGCAGCCAGAGCCCAGATACGCAGTATTTT.

The CDR3 nucleotides read TGCGCCAGCAGCTCAGGGGGACAGAAAAATGAAAAACTGTTTTTT. The encoded protein is CASSSGGQKNEKLFF. The V call is TRBV5-1, the J call TRBJ1-4; TRBD1 matches 7 bases. This CDR3 comprises 15 residues. Germline CDR1 reads SGHRS; CDR2 reads YFSETQ. The V segment lost 3 bases and the J segment 5 bases; nucleotides outside the gene matches: 7.

CDR3 amino acids: CASSQEGQGPRGYTF. CDR3 DNA sequence: TGCGCCAGCAGCCAAGAGGGACAGGGCCCGAGGGGCTACACCTTC. The chain couples TRBV4-1 to TRBJ1-2, with 9 bases aligning to TRBD1. CDR1 is MGHRA and CDR2 is YSYEKL in the germline V gene. The CDR3 totals 15 residues. Losses at the gene ends were 0 bases for V and 8 bases for J; bases not matched to a gene: 7.

CDR3 coding DNA: TGTGCCAGCAGCAAGAATAGACAGGGGTCATACTATGGCTACACCTTC. It is translated as CASSKNRQGSYYGYTF. This chain links TRBV5-6 with TRBJ1-2, with 8 positions matching TRBD1. In germline, CDR1 is SGHDT, CDR2 YYEEEE. CDR3 size: 16 residues. V lost 4 bases, J lost 3 bases, and 11 bases stayed unmatched.

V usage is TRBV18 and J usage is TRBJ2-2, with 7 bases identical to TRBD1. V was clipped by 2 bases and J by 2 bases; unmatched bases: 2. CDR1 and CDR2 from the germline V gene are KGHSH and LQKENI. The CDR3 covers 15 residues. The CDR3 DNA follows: TGTGCCAGCTCACCAGACAGGGTCAACACCGGGGAGCTGTTTTTT. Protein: CASSPDRVNTGELFF.

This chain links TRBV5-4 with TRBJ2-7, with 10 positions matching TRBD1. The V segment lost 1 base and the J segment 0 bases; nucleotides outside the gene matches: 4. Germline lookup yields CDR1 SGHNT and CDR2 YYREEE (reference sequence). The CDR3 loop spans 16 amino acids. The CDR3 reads CASSLLRTGGSYEQYF. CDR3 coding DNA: TGTGCCAGCAGCTTGCTACGGACAGGGGGCTCCTACGAGCAGTACTTC.

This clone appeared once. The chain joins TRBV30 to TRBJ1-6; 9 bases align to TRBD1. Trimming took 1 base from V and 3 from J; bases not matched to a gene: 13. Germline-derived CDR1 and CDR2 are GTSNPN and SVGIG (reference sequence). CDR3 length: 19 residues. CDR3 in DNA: TGTGCCTGGAGTGGAGCGGGACAGGGACGTAAAGGCTATAATTCACCCCTCCACTTT. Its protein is CAWSGAGQGRKGYNSPLHF.